This T cell receptor (beta chain) emerged from a study of T cell repertoires in cytomegalovirus infection. The overall study: Indicated by public TCR beta signatures were CMV infection and matching HLA type. Broader study findings: The study found HLA-C-restricted CMV-specific TCR beta clonotypes dominating the ex vivo response.

The germline CDR1 and CDR2 sequences are MNHEY and SVGEGT. CDR3 size: 18 residues. The ends lost 4 bases at V and 2 bases at J; junction bases unmatched: 6. This clonotype has a count of ten or more. Antigen unknown. TCRdb passed the reads through MiXCR, listing each CDR3 protein once. This sample has about 360,000 distinct CDR3 sequences; 15% to 20% occur once, and the top ten carry around 8.6%. The receptor comes from a human donor in good health (CMV status not recorded). Some clones in this sample may be carry-over from other donors' samples. Specimen: PBMCs. The V and J genes are TRBV6-2 or TRBV6-3 and TRBJ2-1; 15 positions agree with TRBD2. The CDR3, as DNA: TGTGCCAGCAGTTGGAACCGGACTAGCGGGGGGGCCTACAATGAGCAGTTCTTC. Its protein is CASSWNRTSGGAYNEQFF.